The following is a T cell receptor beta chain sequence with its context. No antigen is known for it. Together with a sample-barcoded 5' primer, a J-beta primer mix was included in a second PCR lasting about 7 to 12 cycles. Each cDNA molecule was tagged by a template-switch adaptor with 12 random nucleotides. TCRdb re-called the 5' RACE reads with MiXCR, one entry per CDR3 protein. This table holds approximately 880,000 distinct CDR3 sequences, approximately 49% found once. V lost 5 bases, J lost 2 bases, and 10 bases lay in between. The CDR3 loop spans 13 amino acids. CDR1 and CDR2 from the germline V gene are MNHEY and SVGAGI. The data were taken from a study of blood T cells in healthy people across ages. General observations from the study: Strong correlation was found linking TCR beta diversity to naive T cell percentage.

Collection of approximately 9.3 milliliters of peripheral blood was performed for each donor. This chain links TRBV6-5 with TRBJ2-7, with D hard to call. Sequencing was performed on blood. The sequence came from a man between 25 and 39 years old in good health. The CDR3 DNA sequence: TGTGCCAGCAGTGACAAGGAGACCTACGAGCAGTACTTC. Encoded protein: CASSDKETYEQYF.